This TCR beta chain derives from a study of OX40 agonist ivuxolimab in advanced cancers. Turning to the study itself: Partial responses occurred in three patients (one hepatocellular carcinoma, two cutaneous melanoma).

Some clones are missing from TCRdb's copy, which holds only in-frame ones; the method was immunoSEQ multiplex PCR. The data contain about 55,000 clones, approximately 80% of them singletons. V was pared by 5 bases and J by 3 bases, with 4 bases between. This CDR3 comprises 12 residues. Germline V gene sequence: CDR1 MNHEY, CDR2 SMNVEV (reference sequence). Here the sequenced sample was CD4+ or CD8+ T cells sorted from blood, taken in a trial of the OX40 agonist ivuxolimab. The chain is built from TRBV27 and TRBJ2-2; no clear D. This TCR was recovered from an adult with an advanced solid tumor such as melanoma, head and neck, liver or kidney cancer. The CDR3 coding sequence is TGTGCCAGCAGTACCTACACCGGGGAGCTGTTTTTT. Its protein is CASSTYTGELFF.